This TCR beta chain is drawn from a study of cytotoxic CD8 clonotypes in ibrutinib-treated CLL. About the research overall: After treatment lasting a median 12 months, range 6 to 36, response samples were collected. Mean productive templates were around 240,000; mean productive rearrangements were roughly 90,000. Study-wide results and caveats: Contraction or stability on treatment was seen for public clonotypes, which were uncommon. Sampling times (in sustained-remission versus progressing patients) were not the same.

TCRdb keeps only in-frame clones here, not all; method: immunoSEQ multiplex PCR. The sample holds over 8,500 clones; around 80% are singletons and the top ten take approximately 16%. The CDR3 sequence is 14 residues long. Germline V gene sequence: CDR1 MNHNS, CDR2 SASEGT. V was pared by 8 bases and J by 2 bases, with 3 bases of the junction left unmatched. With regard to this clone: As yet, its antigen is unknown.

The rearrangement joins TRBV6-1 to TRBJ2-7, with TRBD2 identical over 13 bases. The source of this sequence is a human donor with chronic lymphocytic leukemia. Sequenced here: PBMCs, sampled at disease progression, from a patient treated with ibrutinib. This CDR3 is CASLGTSGTYEQYF. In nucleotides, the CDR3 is TGTGCCAGCCTCGGGACTAGCGGGACCTACGAGCAGTACTTC.